This T cell receptor beta chain was observed in a study of response to subunit inactivated influenza vaccine. Whole-study results and caveats: Authors suggested few new T cells are recruited by each seasonal influenza vaccination.

This clonotype showed up many times. Its target is not known. TCRdb re-called the RT-PCR reads with MiXCR, one entry per CDR3 protein. The table lists about 780,000 distinct CDR3 sequences, less than 20% of them singletons, with approximately 11% in the top ten. Germline V CDR1 and CDR2: LGHDT, YNNKEL (reference sequence). J lost 6 bases, V lost 6 bases, and 9 bases had no gene match. The CDR3 extends over 15 amino acids. The V call is TRBV3-1, the J call TRBJ2-7, with TRBD2 matching over 12 bases. The sequence derives from a man aged 50-60 years who received an inactivated influenza vaccine. The source material was PBMCs from blood, sampled 4 to 6 days after vaccination. The CDR3 reads CASRTASGGAREQYF. Here the CDR3 DNA reads TGTGCCAGCAGGACCGCTAGCGGGGGGGCTCGCGAGCAGTACTTC.